Presented here are 8 T cell receptor beta chains from one specimen sequenced in a study of OX40 agonist ivuxolimab in advanced cancers. Some clones are missing from TCRdb's copy, which holds only in-frame ones; the method was immunoSEQ multiplex PCR. The table lists tens of thousands of clones, nearly 90% of them singletons. This sample comprised CD4+ or CD8+ T cells sorted from blood, obtained in a trial of the OX40 agonist ivuxolimab. These receptors were collected from an adult with an advanced solid tumor such as melanoma, head and neck, liver or kidney cancer.

The genes are TRBV27 and TRBJ2-7; D is undetermined. The CDR3 consists of 14 residues. Germline V CDR1 and CDR2: MNHEY, SMNVEV (reference sequence). V was clipped by 6 bases and J by 7 bases, with 19 bases between them. Here the CDR3 DNA reads TGTGCCAGCAGGGTAGACGGCCAGGTCGGAGAGCAGTACTTC. It yields the protein CASRVDGQVGEQYF.

The chain links TRBV7-8 to TRBJ1-5, with D tentatively TRBD1 (6 bases). The germline V gene encodes CDR1 SGHVS and CDR2 FQNEAQ. This CDR3 comprises 15 residues. Trimming left V 5 bases short and J 4 bases short, with 15 bases between. CDR3 bases: TGTGCCAGCAGCCCTCCGACAGGTTATAATCAGCCCCAGCATTTT. Amino acids: CASSPPTGYNQPQHF.

The chain links TRBV19 to TRBJ2-1; possible D gene TRBD2, 5 bases. The CDR3 is 13 residues long. Germline assignment: CDR1 LNHDA and CDR2 SQIVND (reference sequence). Trimming pared 0 bases from V and 7 bases from J, leaving 7 bases between. The CDR3 DNA reads as TGTGCCAGTAGTATAGATACGGGGAATGAGCAGTTCTTC. Residues: CASSIDTGNEQFF.

The chain joins TRBV4-1 to TRBJ2-7; D may be TRBD2 (6 bases). The CDR3 totals 15 residues. Germline loops: CDR1 MGHRA, CDR2 YSYEKL. Between the trimmed V and J ends, which lost 1 base and 5 bases, there was a span of 15 bases. The CDR3 reads CASSQALAGRNEQYF. The CDR3 DNA reads as TGCGCCAGCAGCCAAGCGTTGGCAGGGAGGAACGAGCAGTACTTC.

The J gene is TRBJ1-3, the V gene TRBV2, with D perhaps TRBD1 (5 bases). From germline, CDR1 is SNHLY and CDR2 FYNNEI. The CDR3 covers 13 residues. The ends were cut back, 6 bases at V and 3 bases at J, with 9 bases in the middle. The CDR3 bases are TGTGCCAGCAGGGGGGACGGTGGAAACACCATATATTTT. The encoded protein is CASRGDGGNTIYF.

The V gene is TRBV19, the J gene TRBJ2-7; 11 bases line up with TRBD2. The CDR3 spans 15 residues. J gave up 6 bases and V 5 bases, and 9 bases lay outside the gene matches. Germline V CDR1 and CDR2: LNHDA, SQIVND (reference sequence). CDR3 amino acids: CASSVQTSGVREQYF. CDR3 bases: TGTGCCAGTAGTGTCCAGACTAGCGGGGTTCGCGAGCAGTACTTC.

This rearrangement joins TRBV7-6 to TRBJ2-3; no firm D call. Trimming shortened V by 4 bases and J by 3 bases, and 8 bases separated the two germline ends. The CDR3 is 13 amino acids. Germline CDR1 and CDR2: SGHVS and FNYEAQ. CDR3 nucleotides: TGTGCCAGCAGCTCCTCCTGGACAGATACGCAGTATTTT. Translation gives CASSSSWTDTQYF.

About this clone itself: Other nucleotide sequences from this sample produce the same CDR3. V gene TRBV5-1 combines with J gene TRBJ2-5; 8 bases agree with TRBD1. Germline-derived CDR1 and CDR2 are SGHRS and YFSETQ. This CDR3 spans 14 amino acids. J lost 4 bases, V lost 4 bases, and 6 bases had no gene match. CDR3: CASSLTGQGETQYF. DNA for the CDR3: TGCGCCAGCAGCCTGACCGGACAGGGAGAGACCCAGTACTTC.